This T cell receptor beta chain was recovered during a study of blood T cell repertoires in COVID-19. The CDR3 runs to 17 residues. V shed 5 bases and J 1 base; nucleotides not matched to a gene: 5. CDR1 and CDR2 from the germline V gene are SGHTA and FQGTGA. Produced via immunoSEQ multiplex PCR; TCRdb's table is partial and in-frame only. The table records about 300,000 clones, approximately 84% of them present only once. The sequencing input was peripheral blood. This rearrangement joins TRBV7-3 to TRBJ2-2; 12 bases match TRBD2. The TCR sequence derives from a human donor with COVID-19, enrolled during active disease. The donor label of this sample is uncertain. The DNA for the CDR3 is TGTGCCAGCAGCCAGTCACTAGCGGGAGGGAACACCGGGGAGCTGTTTTTT. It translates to CASSQSLAGGNTGELFF.